This T cell receptor beta chain was captured in a study of breast tumors, draining lymph nodes, adjacent tissues. V dropped 1 base and J dropped 2 bases, with 10 bases sitting between them. Germline V gives CDR1 MNHNS, CDR2 SASEGT. The CDR3 consists of 15 residues. Study observations and caveats: The lymph node origin of tumor T cells was framed as consistent with a hypothesis, not demonstrated. Tumor repertoires ranked between lymph nodes and nontumor tissue in diversity, with V and J gene preferences. Most tumor T cells seemingly derive from lymph node, then expand in tumor.

This clonotype was seen a few times. Its antigen is still unknown. Samples came from axillary lymph nodes draining the breast cancer. TCRdb redid the calling of the multiplex PCR reads with MiXCR, one entry per CDR3 protein. The sample lists approximately 210,000 distinct CDR3 sequences, less than 45% occurring once. The sample taken for sequencing was axillary lymph node tissue. This receptor was identified in a female donor with breast cancer. Some clones in this sample may be carry-over from other donors' samples. The gene calls are TRBV6-1 and TRBJ2-3; no firm D call. The CDR3 loop is CASSEGVGFTDTQYF. As DNA, the CDR3 is TGTGCCAGCAGTGAAGGGGTAGGGTTCACAGATACGCAGTATTTT.